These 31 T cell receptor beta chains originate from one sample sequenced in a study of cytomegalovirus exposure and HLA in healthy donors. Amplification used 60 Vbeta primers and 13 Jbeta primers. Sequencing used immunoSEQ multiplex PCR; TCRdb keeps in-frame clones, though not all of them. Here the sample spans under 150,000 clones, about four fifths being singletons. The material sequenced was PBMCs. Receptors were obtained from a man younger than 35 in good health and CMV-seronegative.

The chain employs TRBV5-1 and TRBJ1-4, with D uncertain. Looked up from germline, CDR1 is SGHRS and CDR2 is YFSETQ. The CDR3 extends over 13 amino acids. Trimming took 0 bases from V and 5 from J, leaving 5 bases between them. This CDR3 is CASSLGANEKLFF. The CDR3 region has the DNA TGCGCCAGCAGCTTGGGGGCAAATGAAAAACTGTTTTTT. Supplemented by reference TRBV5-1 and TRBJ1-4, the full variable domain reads KAGVTQTPRYLIKTRGQQVTLSCSPISGHRSVSWYQQTPGQGLQFLFEYFSETQRNKGNFPGRFSGRQFSNSRSEMNVSTLELGDSALYLCASSLGANEKLFFGSGTQLSVL.

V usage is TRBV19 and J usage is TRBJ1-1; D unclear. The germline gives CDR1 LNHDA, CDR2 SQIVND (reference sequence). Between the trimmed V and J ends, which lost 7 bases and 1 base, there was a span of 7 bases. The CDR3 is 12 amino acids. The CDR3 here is CASNNRNTEAFF. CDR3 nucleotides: TGTGCCAGTAACAACCGGAACACTGAAGCTTTCTTT.

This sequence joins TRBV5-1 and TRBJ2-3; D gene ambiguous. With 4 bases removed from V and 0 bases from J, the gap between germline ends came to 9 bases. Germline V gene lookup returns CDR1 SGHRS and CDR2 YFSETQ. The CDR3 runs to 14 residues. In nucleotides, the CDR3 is TGCGCCAGCAGCCCCTTTACTAGCACAGATACGCAGTATTTT. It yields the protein CASSPFTSTDTQYF.

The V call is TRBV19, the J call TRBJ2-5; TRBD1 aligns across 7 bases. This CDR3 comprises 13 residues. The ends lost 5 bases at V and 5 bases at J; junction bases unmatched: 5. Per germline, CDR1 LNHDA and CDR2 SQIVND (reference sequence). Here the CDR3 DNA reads TGTGCCAGTAGTGGACAGGCGTGGGAGACCCAGTACTTC. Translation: CASSGQAWETQYF. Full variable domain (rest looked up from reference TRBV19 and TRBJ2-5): DGGITQSPKYLFRKEGQNVTLSCEQNLNHDAMYWYRQDPGQGLRLIYYSQIVNDFQKGDIAEGYSVSREKKESFPLTVTSAQKNPTAFYLCASSGQAWETQYFGPGTRLLVL.

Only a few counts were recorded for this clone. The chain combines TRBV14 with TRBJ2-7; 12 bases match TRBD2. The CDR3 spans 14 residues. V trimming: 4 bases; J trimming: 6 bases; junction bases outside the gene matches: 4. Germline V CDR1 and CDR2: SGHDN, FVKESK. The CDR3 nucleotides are TGTGCCAGCAGCCGACTAGCGGGAGTTCGCGAGCAGTACTTC. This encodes CASSRLAGVREQYF.

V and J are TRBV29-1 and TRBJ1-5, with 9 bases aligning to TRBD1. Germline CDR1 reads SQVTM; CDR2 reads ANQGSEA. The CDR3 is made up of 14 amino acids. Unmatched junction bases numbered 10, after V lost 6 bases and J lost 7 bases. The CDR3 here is CSVGEQGASQPQHF. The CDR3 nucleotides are TGCAGCGTGGGCGAACAGGGGGCCTCCCAGCCCCAGCATTTT.

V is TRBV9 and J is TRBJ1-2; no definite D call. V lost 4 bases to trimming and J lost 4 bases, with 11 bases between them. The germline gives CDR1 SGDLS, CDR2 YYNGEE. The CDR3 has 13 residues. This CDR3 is CASSLDVSYGYTF. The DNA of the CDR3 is TGTGCCAGCAGCCTAGACGTTAGCTATGGCTACACCTTC.

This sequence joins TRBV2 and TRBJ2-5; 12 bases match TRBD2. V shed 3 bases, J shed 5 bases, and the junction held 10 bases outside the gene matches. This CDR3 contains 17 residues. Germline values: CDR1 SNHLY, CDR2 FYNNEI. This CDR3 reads CASSEGGGLAGWETQYF. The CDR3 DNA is TGTGCCAGCAGTGAGGGGGGAGGACTAGCGGGATGGGAGACCCAGTACTTC.

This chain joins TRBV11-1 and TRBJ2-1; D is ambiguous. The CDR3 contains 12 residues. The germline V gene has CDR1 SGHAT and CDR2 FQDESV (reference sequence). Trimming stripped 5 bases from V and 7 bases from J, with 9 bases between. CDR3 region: CASSPSGNEQFF. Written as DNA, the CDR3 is TGTGCCAGCAGCCCGTCGGGTAATGAGCAGTTCTTC. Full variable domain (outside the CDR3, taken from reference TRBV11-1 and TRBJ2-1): EAEVAQSPRYKITEKSQAVAFWCDPISGHATLYWYRQILGQGPELLVQFQDESVVDDSQLPKDRFSAERLKGVDSTLKIQPAELGDSAMYLCASSPSGNEQFFGPGTRLTVL.

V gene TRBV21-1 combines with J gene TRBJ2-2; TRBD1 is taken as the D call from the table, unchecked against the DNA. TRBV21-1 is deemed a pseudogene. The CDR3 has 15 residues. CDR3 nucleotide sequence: TGTGCCAGCAGCAAAGGGACAGGGGACACCGGGGAGCTGTTTTTT. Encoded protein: CASSKGTGDTGELFF.

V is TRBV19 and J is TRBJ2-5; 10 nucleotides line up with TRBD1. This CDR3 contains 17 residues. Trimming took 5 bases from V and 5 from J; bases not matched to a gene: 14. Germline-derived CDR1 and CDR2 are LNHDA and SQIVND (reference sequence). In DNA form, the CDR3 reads TGTGCCAGTAGTTCAGACAGGGGGCTTAGGGTCAGGGAGACCCAGTACTTC. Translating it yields CASSSDRGLRVRETQYF.

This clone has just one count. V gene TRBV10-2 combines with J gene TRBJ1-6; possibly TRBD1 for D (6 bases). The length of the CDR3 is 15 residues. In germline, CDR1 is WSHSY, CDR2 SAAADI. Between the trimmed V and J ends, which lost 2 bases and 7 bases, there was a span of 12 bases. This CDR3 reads CASSEQGFGNSPLHF. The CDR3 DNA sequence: TGCGCCAGCAGTGAGCAGGGGTTTGGCAATTCACCCCTCCACTTT.

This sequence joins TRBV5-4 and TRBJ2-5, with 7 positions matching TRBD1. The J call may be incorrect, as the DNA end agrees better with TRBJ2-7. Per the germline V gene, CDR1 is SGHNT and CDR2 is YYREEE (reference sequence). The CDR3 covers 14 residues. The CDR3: CASSLRGQSYEQYF. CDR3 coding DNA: TGTGCCAGCAGCCTCCGGGGACAGTCCTACGAGCAGTACTTC.

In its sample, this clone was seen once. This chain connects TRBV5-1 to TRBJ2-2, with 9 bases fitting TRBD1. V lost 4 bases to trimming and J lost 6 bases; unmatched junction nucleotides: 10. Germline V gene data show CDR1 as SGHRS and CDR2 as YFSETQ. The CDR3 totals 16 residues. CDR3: CASSENDRGSAGELFF. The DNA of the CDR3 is TGCGCCAGCAGCGAGAACGACAGGGGGAGCGCCGGGGAGCTGTTTTTT.

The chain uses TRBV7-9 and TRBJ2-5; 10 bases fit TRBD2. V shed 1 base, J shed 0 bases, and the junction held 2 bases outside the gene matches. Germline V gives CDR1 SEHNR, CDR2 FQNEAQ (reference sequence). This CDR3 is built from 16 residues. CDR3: CASSLGTSGYQETQYF. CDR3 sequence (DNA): TGTGCCAGCAGCTTAGGGACTAGCGGATACCAAGAGACCCAGTACTTC.

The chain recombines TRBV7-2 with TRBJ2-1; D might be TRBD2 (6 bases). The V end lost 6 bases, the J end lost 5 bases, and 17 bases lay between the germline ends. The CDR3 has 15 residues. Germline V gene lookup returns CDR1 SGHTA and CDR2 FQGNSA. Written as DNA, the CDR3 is TGTGCCAGCAGACCTCGGAGGGCGGTGGACAATGAGCAGTTCTTC. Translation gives CASRPRRAVDNEQFF.

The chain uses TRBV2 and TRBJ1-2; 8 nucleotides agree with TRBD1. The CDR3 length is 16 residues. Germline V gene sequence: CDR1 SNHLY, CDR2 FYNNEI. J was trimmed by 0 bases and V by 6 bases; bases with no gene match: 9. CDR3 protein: CASRAGGQGTNYGYTF. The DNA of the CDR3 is TGTGCCAGCAGGGCAGGGGGCCAGGGAACTAACTATGGCTACACCTTC.

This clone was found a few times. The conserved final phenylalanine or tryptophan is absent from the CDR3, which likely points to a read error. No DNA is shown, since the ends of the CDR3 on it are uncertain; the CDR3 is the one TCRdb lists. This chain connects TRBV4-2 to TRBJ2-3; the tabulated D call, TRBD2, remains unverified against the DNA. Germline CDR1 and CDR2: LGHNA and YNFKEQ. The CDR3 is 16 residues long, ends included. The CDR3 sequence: CASSQETGAPHNEQFL.

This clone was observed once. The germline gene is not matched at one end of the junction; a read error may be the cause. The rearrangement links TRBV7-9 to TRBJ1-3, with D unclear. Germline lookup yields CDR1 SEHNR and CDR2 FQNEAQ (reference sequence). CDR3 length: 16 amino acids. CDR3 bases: TGTTCCAGCAGCTTAGGTTTCGGGTCCGTTGAAAACACCATATATTTT. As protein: CSSSLGFGSVENTIYF.

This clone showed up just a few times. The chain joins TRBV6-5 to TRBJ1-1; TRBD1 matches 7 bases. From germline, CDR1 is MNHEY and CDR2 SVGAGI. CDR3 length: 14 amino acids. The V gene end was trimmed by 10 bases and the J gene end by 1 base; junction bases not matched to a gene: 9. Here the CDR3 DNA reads TGTGCCACCCGACAGGGATGGCAGAACACTGAAGCTTTCTTT. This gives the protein CATRQGWQNTEAFF.

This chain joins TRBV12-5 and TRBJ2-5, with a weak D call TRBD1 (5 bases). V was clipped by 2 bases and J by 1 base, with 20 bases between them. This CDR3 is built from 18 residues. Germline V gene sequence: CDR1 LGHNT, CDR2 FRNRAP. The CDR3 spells CASGLRPWQGKLQETQYF. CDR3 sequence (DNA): TGTGCTAGTGGTTTGCGACCTTGGCAGGGAAAGCTCCAAGAGACCCAGTACTTC.

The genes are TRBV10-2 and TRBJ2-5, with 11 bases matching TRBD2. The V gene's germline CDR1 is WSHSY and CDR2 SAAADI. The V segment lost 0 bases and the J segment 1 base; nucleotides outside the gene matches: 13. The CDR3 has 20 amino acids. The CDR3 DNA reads TGCGCCAGCAGTGAGTCGGGTTATATCCTAGCGGGAGGTTCCCAAGAGACCCAGTACTTC. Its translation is CASSESGYILAGGSQETQYF.

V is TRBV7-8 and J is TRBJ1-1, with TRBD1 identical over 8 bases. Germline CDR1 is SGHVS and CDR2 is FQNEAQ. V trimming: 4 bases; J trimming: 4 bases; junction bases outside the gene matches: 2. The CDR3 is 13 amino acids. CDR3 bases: TGTGCCAGCAGCTCTGGGACAGGCACTGAAGCTTTCTTT. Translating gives CASSSGTGTEAFF. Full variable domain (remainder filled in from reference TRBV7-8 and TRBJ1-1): GAGVSQSPRYKVAKRGQDVALRCDPISGHVSLFWYQQALGQGPEFLTYFQNEAQLDKSGLPSDRFFAERPEGSVSTLKIQRTQQEDSAVYLCASSSGTGTEAFFGQGTRLTVV.

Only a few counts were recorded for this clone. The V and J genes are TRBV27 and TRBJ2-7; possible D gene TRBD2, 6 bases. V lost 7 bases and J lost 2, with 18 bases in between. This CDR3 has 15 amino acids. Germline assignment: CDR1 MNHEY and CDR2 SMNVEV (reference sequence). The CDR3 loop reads CASKTAGTIPYEQYV. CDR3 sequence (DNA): TGTGCCAGCAAAACCGCGGGGACGATACCCTACGAGCAGTACGTC.

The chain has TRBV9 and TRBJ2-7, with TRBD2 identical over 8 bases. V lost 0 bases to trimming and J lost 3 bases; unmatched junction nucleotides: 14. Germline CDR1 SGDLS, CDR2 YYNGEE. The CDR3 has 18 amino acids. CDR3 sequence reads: CASSVAPDSRLALYEQYV. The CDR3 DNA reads TGTGCCAGCAGCGTAGCCCCCGACTCTAGACTAGCGCTCTACGAGCAGTACGTC.

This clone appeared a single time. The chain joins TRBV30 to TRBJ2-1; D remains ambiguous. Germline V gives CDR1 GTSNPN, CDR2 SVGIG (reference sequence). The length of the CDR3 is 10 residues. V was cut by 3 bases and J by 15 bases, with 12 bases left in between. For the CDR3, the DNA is TGTGCCTGGAGGGAGAAGTCTCTGTTCTTC. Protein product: CAWREKSLFF. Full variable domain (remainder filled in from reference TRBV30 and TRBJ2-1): SQTIHQWPATLVQPVGSPLSLECTVEGTSNPNLYWYRQAAGRGLQLLFYSVGIGQISSEVPQNLSASRPQDRQFILSSKKLLLSDSGFYLCAWREKSLFFGPGTRLTVL.

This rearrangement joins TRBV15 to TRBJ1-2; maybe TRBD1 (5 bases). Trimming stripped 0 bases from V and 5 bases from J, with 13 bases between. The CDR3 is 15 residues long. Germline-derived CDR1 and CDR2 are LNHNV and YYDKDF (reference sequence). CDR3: CATSRDRAGTYGYTF. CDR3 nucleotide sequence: TGTGCCACCAGCAGAGATCGGGCGGGGACTTATGGCTACACCTTC.

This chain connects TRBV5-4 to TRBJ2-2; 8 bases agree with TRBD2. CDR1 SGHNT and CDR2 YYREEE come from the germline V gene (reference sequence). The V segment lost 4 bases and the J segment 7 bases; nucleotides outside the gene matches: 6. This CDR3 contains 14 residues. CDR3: CASSISGSGGELFF. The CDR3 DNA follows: TGTGCCAGCAGCATCAGCGGGAGTGGCGGGGAGCTGTTTTTT.

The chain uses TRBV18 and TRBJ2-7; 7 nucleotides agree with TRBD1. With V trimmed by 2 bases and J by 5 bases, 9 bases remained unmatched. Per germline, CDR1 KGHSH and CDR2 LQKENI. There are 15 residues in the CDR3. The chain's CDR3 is CASSPSTGVGNEQYF. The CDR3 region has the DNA TGTGCCAGCTCACCAAGTACAGGGGTGGGGAACGAGCAGTACTTC.

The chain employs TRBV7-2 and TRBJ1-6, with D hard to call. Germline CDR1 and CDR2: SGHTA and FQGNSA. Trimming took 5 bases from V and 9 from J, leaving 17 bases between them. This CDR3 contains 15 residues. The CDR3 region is CASSPSRGSGSPLHF. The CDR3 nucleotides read TGTGCCAGCAGCCCTAGCCGGGGTAGTGGTTCACCCCTCCACTTT.

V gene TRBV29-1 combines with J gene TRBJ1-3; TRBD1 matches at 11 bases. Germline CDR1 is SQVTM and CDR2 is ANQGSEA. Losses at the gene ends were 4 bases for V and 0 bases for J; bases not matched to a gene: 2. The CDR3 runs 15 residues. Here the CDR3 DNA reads TGCAGCGTTGCAGGGACAGGGGGCTCTGGAAACACCATATATTTT. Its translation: CSVAGTGGSGNTIYF.